The clone carrying this TCR beta chain was observed once. The data were taken from a study of blood T cell repertoires in COVID-19. Study summary: COVID-19 samples, acute and convalescent, were from the United States, Italy and Spain. PBMCs, B-cell-depleted T cells, or T cells were the source of the cDNA or gDNA that made up the material.

The CDR3 extends over 16 amino acids. V lost 6 bases, J lost 2 bases, and 10 bases stayed unmatched. Germline lookup yields CDR1 SGHVS and CDR2 FNYEAQ. As processed by the authors: Quantification of nucleated cells was approximated via reference gene primer amplification. Profiling relied on immunoSEQ multiplex PCR, and the TCRdb table lists in-frame clones only, not all of them. D and trimming were read from the DNA, whereas the V and J calls and clone size are those reported in that table. Seen here are about 160,000 clones, roughly 84% observed once, and the top ten hold 5.5% to 8%. The V call is TRBV7-6, the J call TRBJ2-5; 9 positions match TRBD1. This receptor was identified in a man aged 50-60 years with active or convalescent COVID-19. The sequencing sample was made of peripheral blood. CDR3 amino acids: CASRGPGTGPQETQYF. The CDR3 nucleotides are TGTGCCAGCAGAGGCCCCGGGACAGGGCCGCAAGAGACCCAGTACTTC.